This TCR beta chain is drawn from a study of vaccination effects on CD4 cells after COVID-19. Study-level information: The post-vaccine samples were taken, at the median, 72 days after the second dose.

Following a 10-day culture, CD4+ T cells were purified. Either the mRNA-1273 or the BNT162b2 vaccine was given to participants as two doses. Half the medium was replaced with IL-2 medium on days 3 and 7. The protocol was immunoSEQ multiplex PCR, while the TCRdb copy is restricted to in-frame clones and leaves out a portion. In the table there are tens of thousands of clones, 65% to 80% of which are singletons. The V gene's germline CDR1 is SQVTM and CDR2 ANQGSEA. Trimming at V came to 7 bases and at J to 6 bases, leaving 2 bases not matched to a gene. The CDR3 has 12 amino acids. On this clone itself: Its antigen is unidentified.

Whole-study results and caveats: Cross-reaction with common cold coronaviruses was seen in only 1 of 255 vaccine-induced clones from healthy vaccinees.

This sequence joins TRBV29-1 and TRBJ2-1; the match to TRBD1 covers 11 bases. This clonotype was sampled from a human donor who received a COVID-19 vaccine. The source was CD4+ T cells from PBMCs cultured without peptide, collected after COVID-19 vaccination. CDR3 DNA sequence: TGCAGCGCCGGGACAGGGGGCAATGAGCAGTTCTTC. This gives the protein CSAGTGGNEQFF.